What follows are 27 T cell receptor beta chains derived from one specimen sequenced in a study of shared clonotypes between healthy human individuals. TCRdb keeps only in-frame clones here, not all; method: immunoSEQ multiplex PCR. The sample contains about 2.4 million clones, 90% to 95% of which appear only once. The specimen was naive CD4+ T cells sorted from blood. Subset in this sample: CD45RA+ positively selected. These receptor sequences come from a man aged 18 to 35 in good health.

The chain carries TRBV5-1 and TRBJ2-1, with 9 bases lining up with TRBD2. The CDR3 is 15 residues long. CDR1 SGHRS and CDR2 YFSETQ come from the germline V gene. V gave up 6 bases and J gave up 6 bases; unmatched junction bases: 10. The CDR3 sequence: CASTPGLASVNEQFF. The CDR3 DNA sequence: TGCGCCAGCACCCCGGGACTAGCTTCGGTCAATGAGCAGTTCTTC.

This chain links TRBV28 with TRBJ2-1; a possible D gene is TRBD2 (6 bases). CDR3 length: 13 amino acids. The germline V gene has CDR1 MDHEN and CDR2 SYDVKM. Trimming cost V 3 bases and J 16 bases, with 19 bases left between them. The CDR3 protein is CASSFTGAGRPFF. The CDR3 DNA is TGTGCCAGCAGTTTTACGGGCGCGGGGCGGCCCTTCTTC.

The chain combines TRBV7-2 with TRBJ2-1; D not certain. V was clipped by 0 bases and J by 6 bases, with 15 bases between them. This CDR3 is 16 amino acids long. Germline V gene sequence: CDR1 SGHTA, CDR2 FQGNSA. DNA for the CDR3: TGTGCCAGCAGCTTAGCGACGGCTAGTAGGACCAATGAGCAGTTCTTC. It is translated as CASSLATASRTNEQFF.

This chain connects TRBV11-2 to TRBJ1-1; 10 bases map to TRBD1. Germline V CDR1 and CDR2: SGHAT, FQNNGV. J lost 5 bases, V lost 2 bases, and 8 bases had no gene match. This CDR3 has 16 residues. The DNA of the CDR3 is TGTGCCAGCAGCTTATGGGGGACAGGGGTAACAACTGAAGCTTTCTTT. It specifies CASSLWGTGVTTEAFF.

The genes are TRBV5-1 and TRBJ2-3; 10 bases are a match to TRBD2. The CDR3 extends over 18 amino acids. Germline V gene lookup returns CDR1 SGHRS and CDR2 YFSETQ. Unmatched junction bases numbered 8, after V lost 0 bases and J lost 1 base. The CDR3 loop reads CASSLGASGGPGTDTQYF. As DNA, the CDR3 is TGCGCCAGCAGCTTGGGCGCTAGCGGGGGCCCCGGCACAGATACGCAGTATTTT.

The CDR3 DNA is TGTGCCAGCAGCTTGTCGCCGGGGCCTCAGGGAGAGACCCAGTACTTC. The encoded protein is CASSLSPGPQGETQYF. The gene calls are TRBV5-4 and TRBJ2-5, with D tentatively TRBD1 or TRBD2 (5 bases each). Germline-derived CDR1 and CDR2 are SGHNT and YYREEE (reference sequence). The CDR3 sequence is 16 residues long. Trimming removed 1 base at V and 4 bases at J, with 17 bases between.

This clone was seen just once. The chain employs TRBV6-5 and TRBJ1-2; TRBD1 matches at 8 bases. The CDR3 totals 13 residues. With 10 bases clipped from V and 4 bases from J, the junction kept 8 bases outside the gene matches. Germline V gene data show CDR1 as MNHEY and CDR2 as SVGAGI. In nucleotides, the CDR3 is TGTGCCATATCTGGACAGGGACCCTATGGCTACACCTTC. Protein sequence: CAISGQGPYGYTF.

This clone was observed a few times. This rearrangement joins TRBV7-9 to TRBJ2-1; 7 bases line up with TRBD2. The V gene end was trimmed by 10 bases and the J gene end by 9 bases; junction bases not matched to a gene: 3. Germline V CDR1 and CDR2: SEHNR, FQNEAQ (reference sequence). CDR3 size: 10 residues. CDR3 in DNA: TGTGCCATACGGGAGGTTGAGCAGTTCTTC. Translated, it gives CAIREVEQFF.

The CDR3 DNA follows: TGTGCCAGCAGCTTGGTGGTGGACACCATATATTTT. Amino acids: CASSLVVDTIYF. The genes are TRBV5-8 and TRBJ1-3; D is undetermined. Trimming pared 0 bases from V and 8 bases from J, leaving 6 bases between. Germline CDR1 is SGHTS and CDR2 is YDEGEE. CDR3 length: 12 residues.

The rearrangement uses TRBV7-8 and TRBJ2-7, with TRBD1 matching 8 bases. The CDR3 contains 15 residues. The V gene end was trimmed by 4 bases and the J gene end by 3 bases; junction bases not matched to a gene: 8. Germline V gene data show CDR1 as SGHVS and CDR2 as FQNEAQ. The CDR3 protein is CASSYLSDRGYEQYF. CDR3 in DNA: TGTGCCAGCAGCTACCTTTCCGACAGGGGCTACGAGCAGTACTTC. Filled out from reference TRBV7-8 and TRBJ2-7, the complete variable domain reads GAGVSQSPRYKVAKRGQDVALRCDPISGHVSLFWYQQALGQGPEFLTYFQNEAQLDKSGLPSDRFFAERPEGSVSTLKIQRTQQEDSAVYLCASSYLSDRGYEQYFGPGTRLTVT.

This chain connects TRBV6-1 to TRBJ1-5, with D maybe TRBD1 (5 bases). The length of the CDR3 is 13 residues. Germline CDR1 is MNHNS and CDR2 is SASEGT. Deletions cut 5 bases from V and 5 bases from J, with 10 bases between. CDR3 sequence reads: CASSLVGDQPQHF. The CDR3 bases are TGTGCCAGCAGTCTAGTGGGGGATCAGCCCCAGCATTTT.

This chain joins TRBV12-5 and TRBJ2-1; TRBD2 matches at 8 bases. V lost 2 bases to trimming and J lost 5 bases; unmatched junction nucleotides: 11. The CDR3 runs to 17 residues. In germline, CDR1 is LGHNT, CDR2 FRNRAP. The CDR3 DNA follows: TGTGCTAGTGGTTTGAATATACAGGGACTAGTACACAATGAGCAGTTCTTC. Its translation: CASGLNIQGLVHNEQFF.

Comments on this clone: The same CDR3 also results from other DNA sequences found in this sample. The chain employs TRBV18 and TRBJ2-7; 12 bases are shared with TRBD1. This CDR3 comprises 15 residues. With 3 bases clipped from V and 3 bases from J, the junction kept 3 bases outside the gene matches. The germline CDR1 and CDR2 sequences are KGHSH and LQKENI. In nucleotides, the CDR3 is TGTGCCAGCTCACCCGGGACAGGGGGCCTCTACGAGCAGTACTTC. It is translated as CASSPGTGGLYEQYF.

This chain connects TRBV29-1 to TRBJ2-4; D gene unclear. The germline gives CDR1 SQVTM, CDR2 ANQGSEA. The CDR3 runs 12 residues. The V and J ends lost 6 bases and 0 bases respectively, with 6 bases between them. The DNA for the CDR3 is TGCAGCGTCCACATAGCCAAAAACATTCAGTACTTC. Encoded protein: CSVHIAKNIQYF.

Regarding this clone: The same CDR3 can be traced to other DNA sequences in this sample. The V and J genes are TRBV5-1 and TRBJ2-1, with 8 nucleotides matching TRBD2. Per germline, CDR1 SGHRS and CDR2 YFSETQ. V trimming: 3 bases; J trimming: 0 bases; junction bases outside the gene matches: 2. The CDR3 sequence is 15 residues long. Here the CDR3 reads CASSSSGSSYNEQFF. The CDR3, as DNA: TGCGCCAGCAGCTCCAGCGGGAGCTCCTACAATGAGCAGTTCTTC. Drawing the rest from reference TRBV5-1 and TRBJ2-1, the complete variable domain is KAGVTQTPRYLIKTRGQQVTLSCSPISGHRSVSWYQQTPGQGLQFLFEYFSETQRNKGNFPGRFSGRQFSNSRSEMNVSTLELGDSALYLCASSSSGSSYNEQFFGPGTRLTVL.

The chain employs TRBV20-1 and TRBJ1-4; D unresolved. CDR3 size: 10 residues. The V end was cut by 6 bases, the J end by 12 bases, with 11 bases between. Germline-derived CDR1 and CDR2 are DFQATT and SNEGSKA (reference sequence). CDR3 in DNA: TGCAGTGCCCTCTCCCGGGAACTGTTTTTT. This sequence encodes CSALSRELFF.

The chain recombines TRBV10-3 with TRBJ1-4; D ambiguous. The germline V gene has CDR1 ENHRY and CDR2 SYGVKD. Trimming left V 8 bases short and J 15 bases short, with 25 bases between. The CDR3 covers 14 residues. CDR3 in amino acids: CAIHPEPDTIRLFF. Here the CDR3 DNA reads TGTGCCATCCACCCGGAACCCGATACCATAAGGTTGTTTTTT.

The rearrangement joins TRBV5-1 to TRBJ1-1; D call uncertain. Trimming left V 3 bases short and J 3 bases short, with 9 bases between. Germline lookup yields CDR1 SGHRS and CDR2 YFSETQ. There are 13 residues in the CDR3. The CDR3 loop is CASSSGSYTEAFF. The CDR3 coding sequence is TGCGCCAGCAGCTCCGGGTCCTACACTGAAGCTTTCTTT.

The sample holds a few counts of this clone. The chain has TRBV2 and TRBJ1-5; unclear D gene. This CDR3 comprises 14 residues. From germline, CDR1 is SNHLY and CDR2 FYNNEI. V lost 6 bases, J lost 3 bases, and 12 bases lay in between. The CDR3 DNA reads TGTGCCAGCAGGGGCGGAGGGCCCAATCAGCCCCAGCATTTT. It specifies CASRGGGPNQPQHF.

The CDR3 DNA is TGTGCCAGTAGTATAGCCCGGCTGAACACCGGGGAGCTGTTTTTT. Its protein is CASSIARLNTGELFF. The V call is TRBV19, the J call TRBJ2-2; D call uncertain. Germline V gene sequence: CDR1 LNHDA, CDR2 SQIVND (reference sequence). V was trimmed by 1 base and J by 1 base, leaving 7 bases between them. The CDR3 has 15 residues.

This chain connects TRBV2 to TRBJ1-6, with no clear D. The CDR3 spans 14 residues. Germline-derived CDR1 and CDR2 are SNHLY and FYNNEI. V shed 4 bases and J shed 3 bases, with 7 bases lying between them. The CDR3 nucleotides are TGTGCCAGCAGTGGGGCGGACTATAATTCACCCCTCCACTTT. Protein sequence: CASSGADYNSPLHF.

This clone was observed once. This rearrangement joins TRBV7-6 to TRBJ2-3; no reliable D call. CDR1 is SGHVS and CDR2 is FNYEAQ in the germline V gene. The CDR3 has 13 amino acids. The germline V and J ends were trimmed by 5 bases and 8 bases, with 14 bases remaining between them. CDR3 protein: CASSPSGVGTQYF. In DNA form, the CDR3 reads TGTGCCAGCAGCCCTAGTGGCGTTGGTACGCAGTATTTT.

The V gene is TRBV6-1, the J gene TRBJ2-7; D is uncertain. In germline, CDR1 is MNHNS, CDR2 SASEGT. This CDR3 has 14 amino acids. The V end was cut by 4 bases, the J end by 5 bases, with 15 bases between. The CDR3 loop reads CASSGQRPSDEQYF. The CDR3 DNA reads as TGTGCCAGCAGTGGGCAGCGCCCTTCGGACGAGCAGTACTTC.

Note on this clone: Other DNA sequences from this sample encode an identical CDR3 as well. The chain couples TRBV7-2 to TRBJ2-7, with D tentatively TRBD2 (5 bases). The ends were cut back, 5 bases at V and 2 bases at J, with 10 bases in the middle. Germline-derived CDR1 and CDR2 are SGHTA and FQGNSA. The CDR3 has 13 residues. The CDR3 coding sequence is TGTGCCAGCAGCCTAAGGACTGCCTACGAGCAGTACTTC. It specifies CASSLRTAYEQYF.

The V call is TRBV5-4, the J call TRBJ1-1; D call uncertain. The CDR3 spans 14 residues. Per germline, CDR1 SGHNT and CDR2 YYREEE (reference sequence). V lost 0 bases and J 5 bases, leaving 11 bases between the germline ends. CDR3 bases: TGTGCCAGCAGCTTGGCGTCCCCCGGAACTGAAGCTTTCTTT. Its translation is CASSLASPGTEAFF.

CDR3 coding DNA: TGCAGCGTTCCTACAGGGGGCGCGGACTATGGCTACACCTTC. It yields the protein CSVPTGGADYGYTF. The J gene is TRBJ1-2, the V gene TRBV29-1, with 9 bases identical to TRBD1. The germline gives CDR1 SQVTM, CDR2 ANQGSEA. This CDR3 region has 14 residues. Trimming at V came to 5 bases and at J to 3 bases, leaving 7 bases not matched to a gene.

The J gene is TRBJ1-4, the V gene TRBV5-6; 9 bases agree with TRBD1. V gave up 0 bases and J gave up 4 bases; unmatched junction bases: 1. The length of the CDR3 is 15 residues. Per the germline V gene, CDR1 is SGHDT and CDR2 is YYEEEE. CDR3 DNA: TGTGCCAGCAGCTTGGGGACAGGGGTTAATGAAAAACTGTTTTTT. Translating it yields CASSLGTGVNEKLFF.